Listed here are 5 T cell receptor beta chains from one sample, sequenced in a study of T cell changes during pregnancy in multiple sclerosis. The protocol was immunoSEQ multiplex PCR, while the TCRdb copy is restricted to in-frame clones and leaves out a portion. The sample shows approximately 50,000 clones, 94% of them seen only once. This material consisted of CD4+ T cells from peripheral blood mononuclear cells, taken in the third trimester of pregnancy. These receptors all stem from a female donor with multiple sclerosis, enrolled in a pregnancy study.

This sequence joins TRBV5-1 and TRBJ2-2, with TRBD2 matching 16 bases. Germline trimming cut 4 bases from V and 0 bases from J; bases unmatched to any gene: 3. Germline CDR1 reads SGHRS; CDR2 reads YFSETQ. This CDR3 comprises 18 residues. The CDR3 is CASSQGLAGGTNTGELFF. CDR3 in DNA: TGCGCCAGCAGCCAGGGACTAGCGGGGGGGACGAACACCGGGGAGCTGTTTTTT.

The chain has TRBV7-9 and TRBJ1-1; 8 bases are shared with TRBD1. The V gene end was trimmed by 5 bases and the J gene end by 6 bases; junction bases not matched to a gene: 11. The germline V gene has CDR1 SEHNR and CDR2 FQNEAQ (reference sequence). The CDR3 is made up of 15 amino acids. CDR3 in DNA: TGTGCCAGCAGCACCCGACAGGGGAGAATAGCTGAAGCTTTCTTT. This encodes CASSTRQGRIAEAFF.

V and J are TRBV9 and TRBJ2-5; 10 bases map to TRBD2. Germline values: CDR1 SGDLS, CDR2 YYNGEE. With 1 base clipped from V and 1 base from J, the junction kept 4 bases outside the gene matches. The CDR3 runs 16 residues. The CDR3 DNA sequence: TGTGCCAGCAGCGTATCGGTAGCGGGGGGCCAAGAGACCCAGTACTTC. Translating gives CASSVSVAGGQETQYF.

This rearrangement joins TRBV19 to TRBJ1-5; weak D call: TRBD1 (6 bases). The germline CDR1 and CDR2 sequences are LNHDA and SQIVND (reference sequence). This CDR3 is built from 15 residues. V was trimmed by 6 bases and J by 2 bases, leaving 14 bases between them. This CDR3 reads CASSSQGRGNQPQHF. In nucleotides, the CDR3 is TGTGCCAGTAGCTCACAGGGCCGAGGCAATCAGCCCCAGCATTTT.

The V and J genes are TRBV11-3 and TRBJ1-1; no definite D call. The CDR3 is 14 amino acids. Between the trimmed V and J ends, which lost 1 base and 4 bases, there was a span of 10 bases. Germline CDR1 SGHNT, CDR2 YENEEA. CDR3 in amino acids: CASSLGEMSTEAFF. The DNA of the CDR3 is TGTGCCAGCAGCTTAGGAGAAATGAGCACTGAAGCTTTCTTT.